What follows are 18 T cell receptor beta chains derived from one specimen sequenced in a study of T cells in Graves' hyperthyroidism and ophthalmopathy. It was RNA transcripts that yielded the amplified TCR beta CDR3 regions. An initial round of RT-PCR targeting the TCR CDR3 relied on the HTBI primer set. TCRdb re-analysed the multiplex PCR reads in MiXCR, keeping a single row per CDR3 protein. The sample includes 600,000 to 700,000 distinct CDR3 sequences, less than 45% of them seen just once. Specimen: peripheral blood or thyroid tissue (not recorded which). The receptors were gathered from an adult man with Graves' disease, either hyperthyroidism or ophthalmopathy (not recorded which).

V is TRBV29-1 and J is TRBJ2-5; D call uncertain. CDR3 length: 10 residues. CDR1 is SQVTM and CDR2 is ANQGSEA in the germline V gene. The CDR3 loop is CRRTGETQYF. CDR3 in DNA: TGCAGGAGGACGGGAGAGACCCAGTACTTC.

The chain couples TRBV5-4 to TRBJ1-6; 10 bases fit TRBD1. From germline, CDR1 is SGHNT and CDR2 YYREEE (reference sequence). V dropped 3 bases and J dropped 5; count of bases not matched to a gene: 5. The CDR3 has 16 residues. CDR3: CASSSPGTGDNSPLHF. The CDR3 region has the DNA TGTGCCAGCAGCTCACCCGGGACAGGGGATAATTCACCCCTCCACTTT.

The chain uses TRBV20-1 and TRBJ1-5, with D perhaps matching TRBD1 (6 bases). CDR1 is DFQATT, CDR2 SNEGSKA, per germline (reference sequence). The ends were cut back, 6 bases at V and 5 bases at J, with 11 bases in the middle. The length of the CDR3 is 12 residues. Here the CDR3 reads CSAGGGYQPQHF. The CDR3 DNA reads TGCAGTGCCGGAGGGGGATATCAGCCCCAGCATTTT.

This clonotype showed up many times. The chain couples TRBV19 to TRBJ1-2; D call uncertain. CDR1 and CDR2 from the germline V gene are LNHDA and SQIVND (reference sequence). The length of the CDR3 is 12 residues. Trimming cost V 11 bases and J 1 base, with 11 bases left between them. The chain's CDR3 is CAARRDNYGYTF. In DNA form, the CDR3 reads TGTGCCGCCCGTAGGGATAACTATGGCTACACCTTC.

CDR3 protein: CASSLATGWANQPQHF. The DNA for the CDR3 is TGTGCCAGCAGTTTAGCGACGGGGTGGGCAAATCAGCCCCAGCATTTT. The genes are TRBV9 and TRBJ1-5, with D unresolved. The length of the CDR3 is 16 residues. V lost 5 bases to trimming and J lost 4 bases, with 19 bases between them. Germline V gene lookup returns CDR1 SGDLS and CDR2 YYNGEE.

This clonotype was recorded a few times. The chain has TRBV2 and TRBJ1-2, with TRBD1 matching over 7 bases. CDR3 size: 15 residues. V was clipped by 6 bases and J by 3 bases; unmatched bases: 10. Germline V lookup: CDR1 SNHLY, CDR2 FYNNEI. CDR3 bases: TGTGCCAGCAGCCAAAAAGGGGGCCAGGACTATGGCTACACCTTC. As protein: CASSQKGGQDYGYTF.

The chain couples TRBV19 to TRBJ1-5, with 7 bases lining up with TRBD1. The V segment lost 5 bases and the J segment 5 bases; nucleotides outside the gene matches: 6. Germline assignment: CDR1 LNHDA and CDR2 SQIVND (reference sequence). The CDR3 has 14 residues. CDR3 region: CASSPIGGDQPQHF. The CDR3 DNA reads TGTGCCAGTAGTCCTATAGGGGGCGATCAGCCCCAGCATTTT.

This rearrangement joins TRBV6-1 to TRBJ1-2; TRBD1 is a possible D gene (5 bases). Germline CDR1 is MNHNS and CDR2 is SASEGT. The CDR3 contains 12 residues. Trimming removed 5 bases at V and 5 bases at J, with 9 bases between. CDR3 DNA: TGTGCCAGCAGTCCAGGGCGATATGGCTACACCTTC. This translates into CASSPGRYGYTF.

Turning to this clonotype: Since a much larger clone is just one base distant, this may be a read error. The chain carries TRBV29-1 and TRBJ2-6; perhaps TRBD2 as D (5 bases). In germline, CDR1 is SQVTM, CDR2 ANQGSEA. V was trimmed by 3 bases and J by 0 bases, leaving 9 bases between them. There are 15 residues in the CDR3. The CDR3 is CSVDQRVSGANVLTF. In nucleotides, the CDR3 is TGCAGCGTTGATCAGAGGGTCTCTGGGGCCAACGTCCTGACTTTC.

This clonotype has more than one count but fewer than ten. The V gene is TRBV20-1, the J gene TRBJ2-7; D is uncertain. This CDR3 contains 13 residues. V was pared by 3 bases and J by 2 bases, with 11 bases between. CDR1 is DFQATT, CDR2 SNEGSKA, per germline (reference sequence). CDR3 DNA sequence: TGCAGTGCTAGCCCAGGACCCCCCTACGAGCAGTACTTC. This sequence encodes CSASPGPPYEQYF.

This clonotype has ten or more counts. The CDR3 DNA sequence: TGCAGTGCTAGAGTGGACGGAGGTTCACCCCTCCACTTT. Encoded protein: CSARVDGGSPLHF. This chain connects TRBV20-1 to TRBJ1-6; D is undetermined. Germline assignment: CDR1 DFQATT and CDR2 SNEGSKA (reference sequence). The CDR3 has 13 amino acids. V lost 1 base and J lost 9, with 10 bases in between.

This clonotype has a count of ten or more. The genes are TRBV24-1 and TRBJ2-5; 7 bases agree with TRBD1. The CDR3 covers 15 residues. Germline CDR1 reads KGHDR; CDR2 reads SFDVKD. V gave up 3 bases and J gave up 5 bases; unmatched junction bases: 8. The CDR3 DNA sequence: TGTGCCACCAGTGATCCCTGGACAGGCCAGGAGACCCAGTACTTC. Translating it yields CATSDPWTGQETQYF.

CDR3 sequence: CATSRETGGGTEAFF. As DNA, the CDR3 is TGTGCCACCAGCAGAGAAACCGGAGGGGGCACTGAAGCTTTCTTT. The genes are TRBV15 and TRBJ1-1, with D perhaps matching TRBD1 (6 bases). The CDR3 runs 15 residues. Germline-derived CDR1 and CDR2 are LNHNV and YYDKDF (reference sequence). V was cut by 0 bases and J by 4 bases, with 12 bases left in between.

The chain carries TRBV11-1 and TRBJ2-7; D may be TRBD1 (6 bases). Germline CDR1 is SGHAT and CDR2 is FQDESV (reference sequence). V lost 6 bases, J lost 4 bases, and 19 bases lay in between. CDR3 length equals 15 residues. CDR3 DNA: TGTGCCAGCAGTGGGGCAGGGGTTGGGAATTACGAGCAGTACTTC. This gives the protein CASSGAGVGNYEQYF. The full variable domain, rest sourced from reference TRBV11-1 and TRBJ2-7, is EAEVAQSPRYKITEKSQAVAFWCDPISGHATLYWYRQILGQGPELLVQFQDESVVDDSQLPKDRFSAERLKGVDSTLKIQPAELGDSAMYLCASSGAGVGNYEQYFGPGTRLTVT.

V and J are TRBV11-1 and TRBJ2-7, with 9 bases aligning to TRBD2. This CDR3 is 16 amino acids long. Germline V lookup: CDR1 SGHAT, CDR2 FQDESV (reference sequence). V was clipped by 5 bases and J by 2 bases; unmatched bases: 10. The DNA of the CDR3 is TGTGCCAGCAGCCCCCTAGCGGGGTTTGTTCCCTACGAGCAGTACTTC. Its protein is CASSPLAGFVPYEQYF. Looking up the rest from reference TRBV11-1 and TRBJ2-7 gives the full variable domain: EAEVAQSPRYKITEKSQAVAFWCDPISGHATLYWYRQILGQGPELLVQFQDESVVDDSQLPKDRFSAERLKGVDSTLKIQPAELGDSAMYLCASSPLAGFVPYEQYFGPGTRLTVT.

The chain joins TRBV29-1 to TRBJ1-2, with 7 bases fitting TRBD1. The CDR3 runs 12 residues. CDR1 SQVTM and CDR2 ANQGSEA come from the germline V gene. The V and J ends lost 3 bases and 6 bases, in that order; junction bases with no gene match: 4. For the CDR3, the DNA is TGCAGCGTTGAGACAGGGATTCATGGCTACACCTTC. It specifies CSVETGIHGYTF.

The CDR3 reads CASLRANSGNTIYF. The CDR3, as DNA: TGTGCCAGCTTGAGGGCAAACTCTGGAAACACCATATATTTT. This chain uses TRBV25-1 with TRBJ1-3, with D uncertain. Trimming removed 8 bases from V and 0 bases from J, with 11 bases in between. Germline CDR1 is MGHDK and CDR2 is SYGVNS. This CDR3 comprises 14 residues.

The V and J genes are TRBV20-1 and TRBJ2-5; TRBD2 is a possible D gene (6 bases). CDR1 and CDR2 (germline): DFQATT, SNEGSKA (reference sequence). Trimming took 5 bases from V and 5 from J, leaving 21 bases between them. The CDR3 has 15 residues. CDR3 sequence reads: CSAEPGLDVGETQYF. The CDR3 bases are TGCAGTGCTGAACCGGGACTCGATGTGGGGGAGACCCAGTACTTC.